This T cell receptor (beta chain) was retrieved from a study of blood T cells in healthy people across ages. Of note for this clonotype: One end of the junction fails to match germline, which may point to a read error.

Alongside a J-beta primer mix, a sample-barcoded 5' primer served in a second PCR lasting roughly 6 to 12 cycles. Every sample gave at least 2.5 million paired-end reads containing CDR3. From the 5' RACE reads, TCRdb called clonotypes with MiXCR, one entry per CDR3 protein. The table has 1.5 million to 2 million distinct CDR3 sequences, 28% seen once. Each sample yielded at least 6 million isolated PBMCs. The length of the CDR3 is 14 residues. Germline CDR1 is SGHTA and CDR2 is FQGNSA. The chain carries TRBV7-2 and TRBJ1-5; no firm D call. The receptor was derived from a woman in her thirties in good health. Sequenced input: blood. The CDR3 DNA sequence: TGTGCCAGCGGCTTAGTTGGCGGCAATCAGCCCCAGCATTTT. As protein: CASGLVGGNQPQHF.